The 20 T cell receptor beta chains presented below share a single source sample, sequenced in a study of shared clonotypes between healthy human individuals (dated by TCRdb to 2018 to 2020). CD8 naive samples were CD45RO-negative cells positively selected for CCR7, giving a CD45RA+CCR7+ population that excluded TemRA cells. The receptor library was made with the immunoSEQ multiplex PCR assay. This immuneACCESS table, as held by TCRdb, lists in-frame sequences with V and J called but not all clones. Of the missing ones, under half trace to an unresolved V gene in checked studies; the others have no known cause. The sample table holds about 680,000 clones, of which roughly 94% were seen once. The top ten constitute 24% of the sample. Input material: naive CD8+ T cells sorted from blood. The sample's cell subset or site label, in plain terms: CD45RA+CCR7+. The origin of the receptors is a man aged 30-40 years in good health.

The chain has TRBV4-3 and TRBJ2-5; D possibly matches TRBD1 or TRBD2 (6 bases each). Between the trimmed V and J ends, which lost 1 base and 4 bases, there was a span of 19 bases. The CDR3 is 17 residues long. Per germline, CDR1 LGHNA and CDR2 YSLEER. The CDR3 reads CASSQGASRGGGETQYF. CDR3 in DNA: TGCGCCAGCAGCCAAGGGGCTAGTAGAGGGGGAGGAGAGACCCAGTACTTC.

On this clone itself: In the same sample, other DNA sequences code for this CDR3. The gene calls are TRBV19 and TRBJ1-1; D may be TRBD1 (5 bases). V was trimmed by 4 bases and J by 0 bases, leaving 6 bases between them. This CDR3 spans 13 amino acids. CDR1 and CDR2 (germline): LNHDA, SQIVND (reference sequence). CDR3 sequence reads: CASSRGMNTEAFF. The CDR3 DNA follows: TGTGCCAGTAGTAGGGGGATGAACACTGAAGCTTTCTTT.

The chain joins TRBV18 to TRBJ1-5; D gene unclear. Germline V CDR1 and CDR2: KGHSH, LQKENI. Trimming stripped 2 bases from V and 1 base from J, with 3 bases between. This CDR3 has 13 residues. The CDR3 is CASSPGSNQPQHF. CDR3 sequence (DNA): TGTGCCAGCTCACCAGGGAGCAATCAGCCCCAGCATTTT.

The genes are TRBV18 and TRBJ1-1; maybe TRBD1 (5 bases). Germline CDR1 KGHSH, CDR2 LQKENI. V lost 4 bases to trimming and J lost 1 base, with 13 bases between them. The CDR3 has 15 amino acids. The CDR3 nucleotides read TGTGCCAGCTCACAAGGGACGTCTAGGAACACTGAAGCTTTCTTT. This translates into CASSQGTSRNTEAFF. The full variable domain, completed using reference TRBV18 and TRBJ1-1, is NAGVMQNPRHLVRRRGQEARLRCSPMKGHSHVYWYRQLPEEGLKFMVYLQKENIIDESGMPKERFSAEFPKEGPSILRIQQVVRGDSAAYFCASSQGTSRNTEAFFGQGTRLTVV.

The CDR3 spells CATSRDRTAYNEQFF. Written as DNA, the CDR3 is TGTGCCACCAGCAGAGACCGGACAGCCTACAATGAGCAGTTCTTC. The chain employs TRBV15 and TRBJ2-1; D is possibly TRBD1 (6 bases). V was cut by 0 bases and J by 2 bases, with 8 bases left in between. CDR3 size: 15 residues. CDR1 and CDR2 (germline): LNHNV, YYDKDF (reference sequence).

About this clone: Its ends do not fully match the called genes, so a read error is possible. The CDR3 loop is CASSEGGQRDEQFF. The CDR3, as DNA: TGTGCTAGCAGCGAAGGGGGACAGCGGGATGAGCAGTTCTTC. This chain uses TRBV7-7 with TRBJ2-1, with D perhaps matching TRBD1 (7 bases). There are 14 residues in the CDR3. Germline assignment: CDR1 SSHAT and CDR2 FNYEAQ (reference sequence).

This clone showed up just once. V usage is TRBV7-6 and J usage is TRBJ2-2, with D tentatively TRBD2 (6 bases). Trimming removed 5 bases at V and 2 bases at J, with 15 bases between. CDR1 is SGHVS, CDR2 FNYEAQ, per germline. The CDR3 contains 16 residues. As DNA, the CDR3 is TGTGCCAGCAGCCCTATTGCGGGAACTAACACCGGGGAGCTGTTTTTT. As protein: CASSPIAGTNTGELFF.

This chain links TRBV2 with TRBJ1-1, with 7 nucleotides matching TRBD1. The CDR3 sequence is 17 residues long. V was pared by 1 base and J by 0 bases, with 8 bases of the junction left unmatched. Germline CDR1 reads SNHLY; CDR2 reads FYNNEI. The CDR3: CASSEGQGWPMNTEAFF. The CDR3 DNA follows: TGTGCCAGCAGTGAAGGACAGGGATGGCCTATGAACACTGAAGCTTTCTTT.

This chain connects TRBV19 to TRBJ2-7; the D gene could be TRBD1 or TRBD2 (5 bases each). The germline CDR1 and CDR2 sequences are LNHDA and SQIVND (reference sequence). The V gene lost 10 bases and the J gene lost 1 base, with 14 bases spanning the gap. The CDR3 totals 13 residues. DNA for the CDR3: TGTGCCACATCCGGGACCGCATCCTACGAGCAGTACTTC. This gives the protein CATSGTASYEQYF.

V is TRBV7-9 and J is TRBJ2-7; D is unresolved. V lost 4 bases and J lost 7, with 11 bases in between. CDR3 length equals 12 residues. Germline V gives CDR1 SEHNR, CDR2 FQNEAQ (reference sequence). CDR3 residues: CASSSYLEEQYF. Written as DNA, the CDR3 is TGTGCCAGCAGCTCGTACCTGGAAGAGCAGTACTTC.

In this sample, this clone turned up a few times. The rearrangement links TRBV15 to TRBJ2-3; 12 bases match TRBD2. This CDR3 spans 15 amino acids. The junction had 3 bases not matched to a gene; V was cut back by 4 bases and J by 4 bases. Looked up from germline, CDR1 is LNHNV and CDR2 is YYDKDF (reference sequence). In DNA, the CDR3 is TGTGCCACCAGCAAACTAGCGGGAGGATCAGATACGCAGTATTTT. This codes for CATSKLAGGSDTQYF.

In this sample, this clone turned up a few times. This CDR3 is also generated by other DNA sequences in the sample. This chain links TRBV7-9 with TRBJ2-2; the D is unclear. The CDR3 is 12 amino acids. Trimming took 5 bases from V and 6 from J, leaving 7 bases between them. Germline CDR1 is SEHNR and CDR2 is FQNEAQ (reference sequence). The DNA of the CDR3 is TGTGCCAGCAGCCTCTTAGCCGGGGAGCTGTTTTTT. Translation: CASSLLAGELFF. The full variable domain, completed using reference TRBV7-9 and TRBJ2-2, is DTGVSQNPRHKITKRGQNVTFRCDPISEHNRLYWYRQTLGQGPEFLTYFQNEAQLEKSRLLSDRFSAERPKGSFSTLEIQRTEQGDSAMYLCASSLLAGELFFGEGSRLTVL.

The chain couples TRBV5-5 to TRBJ2-7; tentatively, D is TRBD1 (5 bases). V shed 1 base and J shed 6 bases, with 14 bases lying between them. Per germline, CDR1 SGHKS and CDR2 YYEKEE (reference sequence). The CDR3 runs 14 residues. The CDR3 protein is CASSLIGRQGEQYF. CDR3 nucleotide sequence: TGTGCCAGCAGCTTGATAGGTCGGCAGGGCGAGCAGTACTTC.

This chain links TRBV28 with TRBJ2-1; TRBD2 might be the D (6 bases). Per the germline V gene, CDR1 is MDHEN and CDR2 is SYDVKM. V was pared by 8 bases and J by 7 bases, with 9 bases between. The CDR3 runs to 11 residues. The CDR3 region is CASGEVNEQFF. CDR3 nucleotides: TGTGCCAGCGGGGAGGTGAATGAGCAGTTCTTC.

The V gene is TRBV9, the J gene TRBJ2-7, with unresolved D. CDR1 SGDLS and CDR2 YYNGEE come from the germline V gene. The CDR3 is 13 residues long. Trimming took 3 bases from V and 6 from J, leaving 13 bases between them. CDR3 in amino acids: CASSALQTAEQYF. Here the CDR3 DNA reads TGTGCCAGCAGCGCCCTACAGACGGCCGAGCAGTACTTC.

This rearrangement joins TRBV11-3 to TRBJ2-7; 8 bases map to TRBD1. J lost 2 bases, V lost 4 bases, and 7 bases had no gene match. Germline CDR1 SGHNT, CDR2 YENEEA. The CDR3 totals 15 residues. CDR3: CASSSPGQAPYEQYF. CDR3 in DNA: TGTGCCAGCAGCTCGCCGGGACAGGCCCCCTACGAGCAGTACTTC.

The chain carries TRBV15 and TRBJ2-1; TRBD2 is a possible D gene (5 bases). The V end was cut by 3 bases, the J end by 5 bases, with 11 bases between. This CDR3 spans 14 amino acids. The germline CDR1 and CDR2 sequences are LNHNV and YYDKDF (reference sequence). The CDR3 nucleotides read TGTGCCACCAGCAGTACATCCGGGGACAATGAGCAGTTCTTC. Amino acids: CATSSTSGDNEQFF.

The chain couples TRBV28 to TRBJ1-4; no reliable D call. Looked up from germline, CDR1 is MDHEN and CDR2 is SYDVKM. The CDR3 has 16 residues. Trimming cost V 3 bases and J 5 bases, with 16 bases left between them. The CDR3 coding sequence is TGTGCCAGCAGTTTGCCCAACACCACACCCAATGAAAAACTGTTTTTT. Translated, it gives CASSLPNTTPNEKLFF.

This chain connects TRBV27 to TRBJ2-1, with TRBD2 matching over 13 bases. The CDR3 is 14 residues long. Germline trimming cut 3 bases from V and 9 bases from J; bases unmatched to any gene: 2. Germline CDR1 reads MNHEY; CDR2 reads SMNVEV (reference sequence). CDR3 loop: CASSLGLAGIEQFF. DNA of the CDR3: TGTGCCAGCAGTTTGGGACTAGCGGGGATTGAGCAGTTCTTC.

This clone was seen more than once but under ten times. The chain has TRBV6-6 and TRBJ2-7; D is undetermined. The CDR3 sequence is 16 residues long. Between the trimmed V and J ends, which lost 2 bases and 0 bases, there was a span of 14 bases. The germline V gene encodes CDR1 MNHNY and CDR2 SVGAGI (reference sequence). For the CDR3, the DNA is TGTGCCAGCAGTTACACCCCATTGAGCAGCTCCTACGAGCAGTACTTC. This sequence encodes CASSYTPLSSSYEQYF.